This is a list of T cell receptor beta chains from one sample in a study of T cell repertoires in cytomegalovirus infection. Using its own MiXCR run on the reads, TCRdb lists one record per CDR3 protein. Of approximately 260,000 distinct CDR3 sequences in the sample, around 20% are singletons; the top ten hold around 20%. These receptors are not linked to any known antigen. This material consisted of cultured PBMCs, taken from culture after CMV antigen stimulation. Every receptor here comes from a human donor in good health (CMV status not recorded). Some clones in this sample may be carry-over from other donors' samples. Both conserved end residues are part of each CDR3. The D gene is left open where the match is weak. Clone size is given for some rows only: seen once, a few or many times, or a class if the clone is expanded.

>TRBJ1-1|-|TRBV4-3|TRBD1
CASSQDRDRNTEAFF
TGCGCCAGCAGCCAAGATAGGGACAGGAACACTGAAGCTTTCTTT
>TRBJ2-1|-|TRBV28|-
CASSNGWSSYNEQFF
TGTGCCAGCAGTAATGGGTGGAGCTCCTACAATGAGCAGTTCTTC
>TRBJ2-1|-|TRBV5-1|-
CASSRAARNDNEQFF
TGCGCCAGCAGCCGAGCGGCCCGAAATGACAATGAGCAGTTCTTC
>TRBJ2-7|-|TRBV12-3/TRBV12-4|-
CASSLEAAYEQYF
TGTGCCAGCAGTTTAGAAGCGGCCTACGAGCAGTACTTC
>TRBJ2-1|-|TRBV6-6|TRBD1
CASSYVLGTGNNEQFF
TGTGCCAGCAGTTACGTTTTAGGGACAGGGAACAATGAGCAGTTCTTC
>TRBJ1-6|-|TRBV27|-
CASSLLRNSPLHF
TGTGCCAGCAGTTTACTCCGTAATTCACCCCTCCACTTT
>TRBJ1-1|once|TRBV5-1|-
CASTPWGVGTEAFF
TGCGCCAGCACCCCTTGGGGGGTGGGCACTGAAGCTTTCTTT
>TRBJ2-2|many|TRBV12-5|-
CASGFSGSNTGELFF
TGTGCTAGTGGTTTCAGCGGATCCAACACCGGGGAGCTGTTTTTT
>TRBJ1-3|-|TRBV12-3/TRBV12-4|-
CASSFLVGRSSGNTIYF
TGTGCCAGCAGTTTTTTGGTCGGCAGGAGCTCTGGAAACACCATATATTTT
>TRBJ2-1|-|TRBV7-2|-
CASSLGGASEPRGLF
TGTGCCAGCAGCTTAGGTGGGGCTAGCGAGCCAAGAGGGCTCTTC
>TRBJ2-5|-|TRBV15|-
CATSRDGQTQYF
TGTGCCACCAGCAGAGATGGGCAGACCCAGTACTTC
>TRBJ2-5|-|TRBV30|-
CAWSSSGETQYF
TGTGCCTGGAGTTCGAGCGGAGAGACCCAGTACTTC
>TRBJ2-2|few|TRBV19|-
CASSIGGVGELFF
TGTGCCAGTAGTATCGGTGGGGTCGGGGAGCTGTTTTTT
>TRBJ2-6|few|TRBV7-2|TRBD1
CASSLALGLTGQGSGANVLTF
TGTGCCAGCAGCTTAGCCCTGGGGTTGACGGGACAGGGGTCTGGGGCCAACGTCCTGACTTTC
>TRBJ2-5|-|TRBV18|TRBD2
CASSPLFREGETQYF
TGTGCCAGCTCACCACTATTCCGGGAGGGAGAGACCCAGTACTTC
>TRBJ2-1|many|TRBV6-2/TRBV6-3|-
CASSPDPAGFYNEQFF
TGTGCCAGCAGCCCGGACCCGGCGGGGTTCTACAATGAGCAGTTCTTC
>TRBJ2-7|few|TRBV6-5|-
CASSLSTGTDSSYEQYF
TGTGCCAGCAGTTTATCGACCGGGACCGACAGCTCCTACGAGCAGTACTTC
>TRBJ1-1|many|TRBV11-1|TRBD1
CASSSRPGQGLNTEAFF
TGTGCCAGCAGCTCCCGGCCGGGACAGGGATTGAACACTGAAGCTTTCTTT
>TRBJ2-1|many|TRBV11-2|-
CASSSLRNEQFF
TGTGCCAGCAGCTCCCTGAGAAATGAGCAGTTCTTC
>TRBJ2-7|few|TRBV29-1|-
CSAFSLSYEQYF
TGCAGCGCTTTCTCACTTTCCTACGAGCAGTACTTC
>TRBJ2-3|few|TRBV4-1|TRBD2
CASSPHGGSPDTQYF
TGCGCCAGCAGCCCCCACGGCGGGAGCCCAGATACGCAGTATTTT
>TRBJ2-3|few|TRBV6-2/TRBV6-3|-
CASSYSRDSITDTQYF
TGTGCCAGCAGTTACTCGCGAGACAGCATCACAGATACGCAGTATTTT
>TRBJ1-3|few|TRBV28|-
CASSGQTAGNTIYF
TGTGCCAGCAGCGGACAGACAGCTGGAAACACCATATATTTT
>TRBJ1-3|few|TRBV20-1|-
CSARARGLRGNTIYF
TGCAGTGCTAGAGCCCGGGGGCTGAGAGGAAACACCATATATTTT
>TRBJ2-7|-|TRBV2|-
CASRSPGLHLEQYF
TGTGCCAGCAGATCACCGGGACTGCATCTAGAGCAGTACTTC
>TRBJ1-1|many|TRBV7-2|-
CASSFGRVDTEAFF
TGTGCCAGCAGCTTCGGCAGGGTCGACACTGAAGCTTTCTTT
>TRBJ1-1|many|TRBV7-2|-
CASSSSLGPWRREAFF
TGTGCCAGCAGCTCCTCTCTAGGACCTTGGCGGAGGGAAGCTTTCTTT
>TRBJ1-5|many|TRBV7-2|TRBD1
CASSLLGGGSNQPQHF
TGTGCCAGCAGCTTACTAGGGGGCGGCAGCAATCAGCCCCAGCATTTT
>TRBJ2-1|many|TRBV10-3|TRBD2
CAINGVGTSGSAEQFF
TGTGCCATCAATGGGGTCGGGACTAGCGGGAGTGCTGAGCAGTTCTTC
>TRBJ2-5|few|TRBV12-3/TRBV12-4|TRBD1
CASSLTGVGETQYF
TGTGCCAGCAGTCTTACAGGGGTTGGGGAGACCCAGTACTTC
>TRBJ2-3|many|TRBV7-9|-
CASSPPGTDTDTQYF
TGTGCCAGCAGCCCCCCCGGGACGGACACAGATACGCAGTATTTT
>TRBJ1-1|many|TRBV7-9|-
CASSHSSQGRTEAFF
TGTGCCAGCAGTCATAGCAGCCAGGGTCGGACTGAAGCTTTCTTT
>TRBJ1-1|-|TRBV6-2/TRBV6-3|-
CASSKLPAWPSDTEAFF
TGTGCCAGCAGCAAACTACCGGCCTGGCCATCAGACACTGAAGCTTTCTTT
>TRBJ2-6|few|TRBV7-9|-
CASSSLSQRKPSGANVLTF
TGTGCCAGCAGCTCCCTTTCGCAGCGGAAGCCCTCTGGGGCCAACGTCCTGACTTTC